These 18 T cell receptor beta chains were sequenced from one sample in a study of blood T cell repertoires in COVID-19. Here immunoSEQ multiplex PCR was the method, and the copy in TCRdb shows in-frame clones only, minus some. The sample has around 230,000 clones; approximately 85% are singletons. The sequenced sample consisted of peripheral blood. The receptors shown here come from a man over 45 with COVID-19, enrolled during active disease.

This chain joins TRBV18 and TRBJ2-3, with 8 bases matching TRBD2. This CDR3 region has 15 residues. The V gene's germline CDR1 is KGHSH and CDR2 LQKENI. V was clipped by 0 bases and J by 1 base; unmatched bases: 0. The CDR3 protein is CASSPPTSGTDTQYF. Here the CDR3 DNA reads TGTGCCAGCTCACCACCGACTAGCGGCACAGATACGCAGTATTTT. The whole variable domain, filled in from reference TRBV18 and TRBJ2-3, reads NAGVMQNPRHLVRRRGQEARLRCSPMKGHSHVYWYRQLPEEGLKFMVYLQKENIIDESGMPKERFSAEFPKEGPSILRIQQVVRGDSAAYFCASSPPTSGTDTQYFGPGTRLTVL.

This clone came up once. V is TRBV6-5 and J is TRBJ2-7; TRBD2 matches 9 bases. In germline, CDR1 is MNHEY, CDR2 SVGAGI. Trimming took 6 bases from V and 3 from J; bases not matched to a gene: 3. The CDR3 extends over 13 amino acids. CDR3 protein: CASRRGGDYEQYF. For the CDR3, the DNA is TGTGCCAGCAGGCGGGGGGGCGACTACGAGCAGTACTTC.

The CDR3 spells CASQPWTSGGYNEQFF. Written as DNA, the CDR3 is TGTGCCAGCCAACCTTGGACTAGCGGGGGCTACAATGAGCAGTTCTTC. The chain is built from TRBV27 and TRBJ2-1, with 13 bases fitting TRBD2. This CDR3 has 16 amino acids. CDR1 is MNHEY and CDR2 is SMNVEV in the germline V gene (reference sequence). V shed 8 bases, J shed 3 bases, and the junction held 7 bases outside the gene matches.

The V call is TRBV15, the J call TRBJ2-3; D is unresolved. V lost 3 bases to trimming and J lost 1 base, with 14 bases between them. This CDR3 region has 16 residues. CDR1 and CDR2 from the germline V gene are LNHNV and YYDKDF (reference sequence). The CDR3 DNA reads as TGTGCCACCAGCAGGTCCCAGGTCCCCGGCACAGATACGCAGTATTTT. This encodes CATSRSQVPGTDTQYF. Combining the CDR3 with reference TRBV15 and TRBJ2-3 gives the whole variable domain DAMVIQNPRYQVTQFGKPVTLSCSQTLNHNVMYWYQQKSSQAPKLLFHYYDKDFNNEADTPDNFQSRRPNTSFCFLDIRSPGLGDTAMYLCATSRSQVPGTDTQYFGPGTRLTVL.

This clone was seen just once. The CDR3: CASSPLDSISGNTIYF. The CDR3, as DNA: TGCGCCAGCAGCCCCCTCGACAGTATCTCTGGAAACACCATATATTTT. V is TRBV5-1 and J is TRBJ1-3; D is perhaps TRBD1 (5 bases). The V and J ends lost 4 bases and 0 bases respectively, with 14 bases between them. CDR1 is SGHRS, CDR2 YFSETQ, per germline. The CDR3 contains 16 residues.

This clone showed up just a few times. As DNA, the CDR3 is TGTGCCAGCAGCTCCGACAGGGGTAGCACTGAAGCTTTCTTT. Translating gives CASSSDRGSTEAFF. This chain connects TRBV4-2 to TRBJ1-1, with TRBD1 matching over 8 bases. The CDR3 consists of 14 residues. V lost 5 bases to trimming and J lost 4 bases; unmatched junction nucleotides: 6. Per germline, CDR1 LGHNA and CDR2 YNFKEQ.

The chain combines TRBV9 with TRBJ1-2; possible D gene TRBD1, 6 bases. The CDR3 loop spans 14 amino acids. V lost 4 bases and J lost 6, with 16 bases in between. Germline values: CDR1 SGDLS, CDR2 YYNGEE. CDR3 sequence reads: CASSYTQGMDGYTF. CDR3 nucleotide sequence: TGTGCCAGCAGCTATACACAGGGAATGGATGGCTACACCTTC.

The chain uses TRBV7-2 and TRBJ2-1, with 8 bases aligning to TRBD2. The CDR3 runs to 18 residues. Trimming at V came to 1 base and at J to 5 bases, leaving 13 bases not matched to a gene. Germline lookup yields CDR1 SGHTA and CDR2 FQGNSA. This CDR3 is CASSLVSLAGIKNNEQFF. The CDR3 DNA reads TGTGCCAGCAGCTTAGTGTCTTTAGCGGGGATAAAAAACAATGAGCAGTTCTTC.

The V call is TRBV7-8, the J call TRBJ1-2, with D possibly matching TRBD1 (6 bases). Germline CDR1 is SGHVS and CDR2 is FQNEAQ. The CDR3 is made up of 13 amino acids. Trimming shortened V by 6 bases and J by 3 bases, and 11 bases separated the two germline ends. The DNA of the CDR3 is TGTGCCAGCAGACAACAGGGTGACTATGGCTACACCTTC. Translated: CASRQQGDYGYTF.

The rearrangement uses TRBV10-3 and TRBJ1-2, with D possibly TRBD1 on 5 matching bases. Trimming cost V 8 bases and J 1 base, with 17 bases left between them. CDR3 size: 15 residues. Germline CDR1 and CDR2: ENHRY and SYGVKD. This CDR3 reads CAIQLTGGGNYGYTF. In nucleotides, the CDR3 is TGTGCCATCCAGCTTACCGGGGGAGGTAACTATGGCTACACCTTC.

Here the CDR3 DNA reads TGTGCCAGCAGCTTGCGGACAGGGCCAAGCTCCTACGAGCAGTACTTC. Translation gives CASSLRTGPSSYEQYF. V usage is TRBV7-9 and J usage is TRBJ2-7, with TRBD1 identical over 8 bases. Germline trimming cut 3 bases from V and 0 bases from J; bases unmatched to any gene: 7. From germline, CDR1 is SEHNR and CDR2 FQNEAQ (reference sequence). CDR3 length: 16 amino acids. Using reference TRBV7-9 and TRBJ2-7 for the parts outside the CDR3, the full variable domain is DTGVSQNPRHKITKRGQNVTFRCDPISEHNRLYWYRQTLGQGPEFLTYFQNEAQLEKSRLLSDRFSAERPKGSFSTLEIQRTEQGDSAMYLCASSLRTGPSSYEQYFGPGTRLTVT.

In its sample, this clone was seen a few times. This rearrangement joins TRBV6-5 to TRBJ2-2, with 9 bases aligning to TRBD2. Per the germline V gene, CDR1 is MNHEY and CDR2 is SVGAGI. The V segment lost 6 bases and the J segment 6 bases; nucleotides outside the gene matches: 8. CDR3 length: 15 residues. This CDR3 reads CASSRGGGAAGELFF. In DNA, the CDR3 is TGTGCCAGCAGCCGGGGCGGGGGGGCAGCCGGGGAGCTGTTTTTT.

The chain has TRBV4-1 and TRBJ2-2, with 11 nucleotides matching TRBD2. The junction had 3 bases not matched to a gene; V was cut back by 4 bases and J by 2 bases. The germline gives CDR1 MGHRA, CDR2 YSYEKL. The CDR3 is 16 amino acids. CDR3 residues: CASSPGTSGNTGELFF. In nucleotides, the CDR3 is TGCGCCAGCAGCCCCGGGACTAGCGGAAACACCGGGGAGCTGTTTTTT.

The genes are TRBV19 and TRBJ2-7, with 12 bases lining up with TRBD1. Per germline, CDR1 LNHDA and CDR2 SQIVND (reference sequence). The V and J ends lost 4 bases and 7 bases, in that order; junction bases with no gene match: 5. CDR3 size: 14 residues. The DNA of the CDR3 is TGTGCCAGTAGTAGGGGACAGGGGGCGAGGGAGCAGTACTTC. It encodes CASSRGQGAREQYF.

This chain connects TRBV15 to TRBJ1-1; TRBD1 agrees at 7 bases. CDR1 LNHNV and CDR2 YYDKDF come from the germline V gene (reference sequence). CDR3 length equals 14 residues. The V segment lost 3 bases and the J segment 5 bases; nucleotides outside the gene matches: 6. CDR3 in amino acids: CATSRDYRGTEAFF. The DNA for the CDR3 is TGTGCCACCAGCAGGGACTACAGGGGAACTGAAGCTTTCTTT.

This clone was seen only once. The chain combines TRBV14 with TRBJ2-7; D uncertain. CDR1 SGHDN and CDR2 FVKESK come from the germline V gene. This CDR3 spans 14 amino acids. V lost 0 bases and J lost 1, with 7 bases in between. The CDR3 is CASSQDPVSYEQYF. CDR3 DNA: TGTGCCAGCAGCCAAGACCCAGTGTCCTACGAGCAGTACTTC.

V is TRBV12-3 or TRBV12-4 and J is TRBJ1-1, with TRBD1 matching 9 bases. With V trimmed by 8 bases and J by 5 bases, 6 bases remained unmatched. The CDR3 is 13 amino acids. CDR3 in amino acids: CASSTGGGTEAFF. The CDR3 nucleotides read TGTGCCAGCTCCACAGGGGGCGGTACTGAAGCTTTCTTT.

The rearrangement joins TRBV28 to TRBJ2-1; 8 nucleotides line up with TRBD1. With V trimmed by 4 bases and J by 3 bases, 5 bases remained unmatched. Per the germline V gene, CDR1 is MDHEN and CDR2 is SYDVKM. The CDR3 has 15 residues. The CDR3 nucleotides read TGTGCCAGCAGTTCAGGGGGCGGGAACTACAATGAGCAGTTCTTC. This sequence encodes CASSSGGGNYNEQFF.